The present entry profiles one T cell receptor (beta chain) with its context. Its antigen target is currently unknown. The input lacks base qualities; no much larger clone sits a single base away. TCRbeta CDR3 regions were amplified from genomic DNA using the immunoSEQ Assay, a bias-controlled multiplex PCR. As for the authors' bioinformatics: The number of nucleated cells in each sample was estimated from the amplification of reference gene primers within the assay. To quantify the absolute abundance of each unique TCRbeta CDR3 rearrangement, sequence reads were collapsed and filtered. For each sample, productive Simpson clonality was calculated as the square root of Simpson's diversity index across productive rearrangements. TCRdb provides this immuneACCESS table in a form limited to in-frame rearrangements. Some clones are lacking; in checked studies, under half of them reflect an unresolved V gene, and why the rest are absent is not known. That table supplies the V and J calls and clone size; D and trimming were determined from the DNA. The sample table records more than 250,000 clones; 90% of these occur just once. The top ten hold less than 2% of the sample.

Participants in the prospective study were aged roughly 18 to 90 years, lived in more than 20 United States geographic areas, and enrolled through a virtual design. In the prospective study, participants were assigned to cohorts based on the clinical history participants reported in a screening survey and a study questionnaire. Each participant in the prospective study had whole blood, serum and a nasopharyngeal or oropharyngeal swab collected by mobile phlebotomists. Additional blood draws and questionnaires over an approximately two-month period could optionally be provided by prospective study participants. Before DNA extraction, prospective study blood samples were shipped either frozen or at room temperature. The data belong to a study of blood T cell repertoires in COVID-19 (TCRdb year 2020). About the study as a whole: Samples from collaborators originated in the United States, Italy and Spain and spanned both the acute and convalescent phases of COVID-19. The material from the prospective study consisted of cDNA or gDNA derived from T cells, B-cell-depleted T cells, or PBMCs. Samples came from the ongoing ImmuneRACE study (first 160 participants) plus 1,254 subjects from 6 global collaborators. The dataset comprised deeply sampled blood TCRbeta repertoires from subjects exposed to, actively infected with, or recovered from COVID-19. Where available, HLA class I and class II types were obtained from metadata supplied by the sample provider rather than from assay-based typing. A de-identified subject ID, COVID-19 status, age in years and sex were almost always included in the sample metadata. The repertoires were released in a freely available public database meant as a resource for research on the immune response to SARS-CoV-2.

Trimming removed 3 bases from V and 7 bases from J; the gene matches leave 4 bases unexplained. Reading from cysteine to phenylalanine, the CDR3 counts 15 amino acids. The CDR3 DNA has 45 bases and is translated from base 1. From a lookup of the germline V gene, CDR1 and CDR2 are SNHLY and FYNNEI. Results the study describes overall, beyond this receptor: The quantity of clinical and demographic metadata differed by source and by participant and was supplied without curation.

The origin of this receptor is a woman between 18 and 30 years old with acute COVID-19. The sequenced sample consisted of PBMCs or T cells enriched from blood (not recorded which). The sequence links TRBV2 to TRBJ2-2, with 11 bases aligning to TRBD1. The DNA is as follows: TGTGCCAGCAGTGATTGGACAGGGGGCTTCGGGGAGCTGTTTTTT. The translation is CASSDWTGGFGELFF. Reference TRBV2 and TRBJ2-2 genes cover what lies past the CDR3, so the full variable domain is EPEVTQTPSHQVTQMGQEVILRCVPISNHLYFYWYRQILGQKVEFLVSFYNNEISEKSEIFDDQFSVERPDGSNFTLKIRSTKLEDSAMYFCASSDWTGGFGELFFGEGSRLTVL.